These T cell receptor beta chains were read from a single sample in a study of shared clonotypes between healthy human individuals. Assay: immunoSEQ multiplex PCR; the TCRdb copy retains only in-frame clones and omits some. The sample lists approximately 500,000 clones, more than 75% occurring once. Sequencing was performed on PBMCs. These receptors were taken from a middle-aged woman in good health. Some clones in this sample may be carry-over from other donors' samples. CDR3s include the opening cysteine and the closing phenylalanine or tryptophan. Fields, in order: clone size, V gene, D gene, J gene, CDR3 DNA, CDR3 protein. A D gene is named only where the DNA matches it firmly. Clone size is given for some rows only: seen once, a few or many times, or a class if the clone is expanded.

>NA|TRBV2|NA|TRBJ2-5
TGTGCCAGCAGCGCCCCGGGGGATGAGACCCAGTACTTC
CASSAPGDETQYF
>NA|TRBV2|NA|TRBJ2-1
TGTGCCAGCAGGGCCTATATCCTAGATATGAGGCAGTTCTTC
CASRAYILDMRQFF
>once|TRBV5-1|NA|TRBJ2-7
TGCGCCAGCAGCAAAGACTCGAGCTCCTACGAGCAGTACTTC
CASSKDSSSYEQYF
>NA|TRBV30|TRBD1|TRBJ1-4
TGTGCCTGGAGTCCCCCCGGGACAGGGGTAGGGAAACTGTTTTTT
CAWSPPGTGVGKLFF
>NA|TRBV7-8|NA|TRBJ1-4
TGTGCCAGCAGCTTAACCCGGGGACCTATCGGGACTAATGAAAAACTGTTTTTT
CASSLTRGPIGTNEKLFF
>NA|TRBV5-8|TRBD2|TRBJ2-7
TGTGCCAGCAACACCGGGGGGGAGTCCTCCGAGCAGTACTTC
CASNTGGESSEQYF
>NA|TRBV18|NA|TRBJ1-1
TGTGCCAGCTCAACAGAACCCCGGGGGGTCTTATCTACAGCTTTCTTT
CASSTEPRGVLSTAFF
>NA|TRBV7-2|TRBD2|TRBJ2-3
TGTGCCAGCAGCTCAGGACTAGCGGGAGCACCGGGGTTCGCAGATACGCAGTATTTT
CASSSGLAGAPGFADTQYF
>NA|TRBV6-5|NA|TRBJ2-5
TGTGCCAGCCTCATGGGACCGAAGTTACAAGAGACCCAGTACTTC
CASLMGPKLQETQYF
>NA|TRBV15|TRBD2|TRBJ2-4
TGTGCCACCAGCAGGCTAGCGGAGCGGATAGCCAAAAACATTCAGTACTTC
CATSRLAERIAKNIQYF
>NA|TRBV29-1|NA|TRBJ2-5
TGCAGCGTTGAATATACCTGGGGGGAGACCCAGTACTTC
CSVEYTWGETQYF
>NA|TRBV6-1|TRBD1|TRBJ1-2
TGTGCCAGCAGTGACCGACAGGGCCCATATGGCTACACCTTC
CASSDRQGPYGYTF
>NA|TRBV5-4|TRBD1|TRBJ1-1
TGTGCCAGCAGCTTATCAGGGGGTTTCACTGAAGCTTTCTTT
CASSLSGGFTEAFF
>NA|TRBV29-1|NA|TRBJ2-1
TGCAGCGTCTCAGTGACCTACAATGAGCAGTTCTTC
CSVSVTYNEQFF
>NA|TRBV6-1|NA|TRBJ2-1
TGTGCCAGCAAAAGGCGGTACGACTACAATGAGCAGTTCTTC
CASKRRYDYNEQFF
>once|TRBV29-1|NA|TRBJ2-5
TGCAGCGTTGGGGGTGTGGAAGAGACCCAGTACTTC
CSVGGVEETQYF
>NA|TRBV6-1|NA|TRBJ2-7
TGTGCCAGCAGCCGAATAAAGTTAGAAGAGCAGTACTTC
CASSRIKLEEQYF
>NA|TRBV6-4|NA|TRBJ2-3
TGTGCCAGCAGCCCTATGGGGGCGCGCACAGATACGCAGTATTTT
CASSPMGARTDTQYF
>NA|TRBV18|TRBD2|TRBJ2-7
TGTGCCAGCTCACCAGTGGGACTAGCGGGAGGGAACTTCTACGAGCAGTACTTC
CASSPVGLAGGNFYEQYF
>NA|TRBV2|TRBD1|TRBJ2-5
TGTGCCAGCAGTGAGGGGACAGGGGGCGGAGAGACCCAGTACTTC
CASSEGTGGGETQYF
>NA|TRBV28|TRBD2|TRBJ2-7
TGTGCCAGCAGTCCTCCGGGACTAGCAGCTTACGAGCAGTACTTC
CASSPPGLAAYEQYF
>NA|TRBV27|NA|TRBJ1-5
TGTGCCAGCAGTTTAGAGGGGAGGGGCAATCAGCCCCAGCATTTT
CASSLEGRGNQPQHF
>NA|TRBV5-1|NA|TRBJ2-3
TGCGCCAGCAGCTTCTGGGGGGCTGGGCGACCAGATACGCAGTATTTT
CASSFWGAGRPDTQYF
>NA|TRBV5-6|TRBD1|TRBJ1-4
TGTGCCAGCAGCTTCTCCGGGACAGGGTCTAAAGGGGAAAAACTGTTTTTT
CASSFSGTGSKGEKLFF
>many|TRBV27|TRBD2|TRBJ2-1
TGTGCCAGCGGCGAACTAGCGGGAGGGAAGGAGTTCTTC
CASGELAGGKEFF